The table lists the clone carrying this TCR beta chain with a count of one. Its specificity is unknown. These data belong to a study of blood T cells in healthy people across ages. General observations from the study: Age brought a roughly linear fall in TCR beta diversity measured per million T cells.

Total RNA, at least 5.5 micrograms per sample, came from PBMCs. V was cut by 1 base and J by 2 bases, with 11 bases left in between. The CDR3 sequence is 15 residues long. The germline gives CDR1 WNHNN, CDR2 SYGVQD (reference sequence). Alongside a J-beta primer mix, a sample-barcoded 5' primer served in a second PCR lasting about 7 to 12 cycles. From the 5' RACE reads, TCRdb called clonotypes with MiXCR, one entry per CDR3 protein. The sample includes roughly 790,000 distinct CDR3 sequences, roughly 47% of them seen just once. J is TRBJ1-1 and V is TRBV10-1, with TRBD1 as a possible D gene (6 bases). Source material: blood. The TCR comes from a woman aged 55-70 years in good health. The CDR3 sequence is CASSEFAGANTEAFF. The CDR3 DNA reads TGCGCCAGCAGTGAGTTCGCAGGGGCTAACACTGAAGCTTTCTTT.